These 4 T cell receptor beta chains share one sample of origin, sequenced in a study of cytomegalovirus exposure and HLA in healthy donors. 60 Vbeta and 13 Jbeta primers were used in PCR. TCRdb's table, derived via immunoSEQ multiplex PCR, lists solely in-frame clones and lacks some. The repertoire includes 140,000 to 150,000 clones, approximately 67% of them detected once, and 6.5% sits in the top ten. Sequencing input: PBMCs. All receptors come from a woman aged 55-70 years in good health and CMV-seronegative.

This clone was observed a few times. The chain combines TRBV27 with TRBJ2-3; tentatively, D is TRBD1 (6 bases). CDR3 size: 14 residues. V was clipped by 6 bases and J by 6 bases, with 16 bases between them. The germline V gene encodes CDR1 MNHEY and CDR2 SMNVEV (reference sequence). The CDR3 DNA follows: TGTGCCAGCAGCCCCGGACAGTATAAGGATACGCAGTATTTT. Its translation: CASSPGQYKDTQYF.

In this sample, this clone turned up once. This chain connects TRBV5-8 to TRBJ2-1; maybe TRBD2 (5 bases). The CDR3 contains 15 residues. Germline-derived CDR1 and CDR2 are SGHTS and YDEGEE. Trimming cost V 7 bases and J 6 bases, with 20 bases left between them. CDR3 region: CASSSRGLMLNEQFF. CDR3 nucleotides: TGTGCCAGCTCTTCCCGTGGACTGATGCTCAATGAGCAGTTCTTC.

This clone occurred a few times. The V and J genes are TRBV19 and TRBJ2-5; D may be TRBD1 (6 bases). The germline V gene has CDR1 LNHDA and CDR2 SQIVND (reference sequence). The CDR3 runs to 15 residues. With 4 bases removed from V and 5 bases from J, the gap between germline ends came to 17 bases. The CDR3 loop is CASSTDRGHAETQYF. CDR3 coding DNA: TGTGCCAGTAGTACGGACCGGGGACACGCGGAGACCCAGTACTTC.

There are a few counts of this clone. V usage is TRBV5-1 and J usage is TRBJ1-1; 7 nucleotides agree with TRBD1. The CDR3 runs 14 residues. The trim removed 7 bases at V and 0 bases at J, leaving 6 bases unmatched. Germline V gene data show CDR1 as SGHRS and CDR2 as YFSETQ. CDR3 bases: TGCGCCAGCGTAAAAGACAGGGTGAACACTGAAGCTTTCTTT. It specifies CASVKDRVNTEAFF.